These T cell receptor beta chains were read from a single sample in a study of beta chain features in type 1 diabetes. Sequencing used immunoSEQ multiplex PCR; TCRdb keeps in-frame clones, though not all of them. The table has roughly 330,000 clones, approximately 15% seen once. Sequencing was performed on naive CD4+ T cells from blood. These receptors were collected from a woman aged 18-35 years with type 1 diabetes. CDR3s include the opening cysteine and the closing phenylalanine or tryptophan. The D gene is left open where the match is weak. Size values are once, few and many counts, or a class for expanded clones, and some rows have none.

j_call d_call v_call clone_size cdr3_aa cdr3_nt
TRBJ1-1 . TRBV19 few CASSIGRGATEAFF TGTGCCAGTAGTATCGGGCGGGGGGCCACTGAAGCTTTCTTT
TRBJ2-3 . TRBV29-1 . CSVGQRLSTDTQYF TGCAGCGTTGGCCAGCGCCTAAGCACAGATACGCAGTATTTT
TRBJ2-5 . TRBV9 . CASSVDEETQYF TGTGCCAGCAGCGTAGACGAGGAGACCCAGTACTTC
TRBJ2-7 . TRBV28 few CASSSGPYEQYF TGTGCCAGCAGTAGCGGACCCTACGAGCAGTACTTC
TRBJ2-3 TRBD2 TRBV19 . CASSIAAGLAGDPDTQYF TGTGCCAGTAGTATAGCCGCCGGACTAGCGGGAGATCCAGATACGCAGTATTTT
TRBJ2-7 . TRBV10-3 . CAISESVQNLYEQYF TGTGCCATCAGTGAGTCAGTACAGAACCTCTACGAGCAGTACTTC
TRBJ1-5 . TRBV5-6 . CASSLNRQPQHF TGTGCCAGCAGCTTAAATCGTCAGCCCCAGCATTTT
TRBJ1-1 TRBD1 TRBV10-3 . CAISLTSTGVFTEAFF TGTGCCATCAGCCTCACATCGACAGGGGTATTTACTGAAGCTTTCTTT
TRBJ2-1 . TRBV9 . CASSVAPRPSYNEQFF TGTGCCAGCAGCGTAGCGCCCAGGCCTTCCTACAATGAGCAGTTCTTC
TRBJ2-5 TRBD2 TRBV11-2 . CASSWGGSQETQYF TGTGCCAGCAGCTGGGGGGGGTCCCAAGAGACCCAGTACTTC
TRBJ1-1 . TRBV25-1 . CASMETANTEAFF TGTGCCAGCATGGAGACAGCGAACACTGAAGCTTTCTTT
TRBJ2-3 TRBD2 TRBV6-5 . CASSYSEAGGTDTQYF TGTGCCAGCAGTTACTCGGAGGCGGGAGGGACAGATACGCAGTATTTT
TRBJ2-3 . TRBV7-9 . CASSLFRSTDTQYF TGTGCCAGCAGCTTATTCCGGTCCACAGATACGCAGTATTTT
TRBJ2-1 TRBD1 TRBV28 few CASSQGDEQFF TGTGCCAGCAGCCAGGGGGATGAGCAGTTCTTC
TRBJ2-7 TRBD2 TRBV28 . CASSSGGVPYEQYF TGTGCCAGCAGCTCGGGGGGGGTCCCCTACGAGCAGTACTTC
TRBJ1-5 . TRBV12-5 . CASGLPNQPQHF TGTGCTAGTGGTTTGCCAAATCAGCCCCAGCATTTT
TRBJ2-7 TRBD2 TRBV28 few CASSFAASGPGSYEQYF TGTGCCAGCAGTTTTGCGGCTAGCGGGCCGGGTTCCTACGAGCAGTACTTC
TRBJ2-3 . TRBV2 . CASSVRETTDTQYF TGTGCCAGCAGTGTACGCGAAACCACAGATACGCAGTATTTT
TRBJ2-3 TRBD2 TRBV5-1 few CASRPISGSTDTQYF TGCGCCAGCAGACCGATTAGCGGGAGCACAGATACGCAGTATTTT
TRBJ2-2 TRBD2 TRBV5-1 . CASSLRAGVGTGELFF TGCGCCAGCAGCTTGAGGGCGGGAGTTGGTACCGGGGAGCTGTTTTTT
TRBJ2-1 TRBD2 TRBV7-2 few CASSSRVAGGVNEQFF TGTGCCAGCAGCTCCCGGGTAGCGGGAGGGGTTAATGAGCAGTTCTTC
TRBJ2-4 . TRBV2 . CASSASAKNIQYF TGTGCCAGCAGTGCCTCAGCCAAAAACATTCAGTACTTC
TRBJ2-1 . TRBV7-9 . CASSSGEKQFF TGTGCCAGCAGCTCAGGTGAAAAGCAGTTCTTC
TRBJ2-1 TRBD1 TRBV11-3 . CASSRQGPEWGEQFF TGTGCCAGCAGCAGACAGGGCCCCGAGTGGGGGGAGCAGTTCTTC
TRBJ2-2 . TRBV4-3 . CASSQARRAGTGELFF TGCGCCAGCAGCCAAGCCCGGAGGGCGGGCACCGGGGAGCTGTTTTTT
TRBJ2-1 TRBD2 TRBV18 few CASSQTIAGGPNEQFF TGTGCCAGCTCACAAACTATAGCGGGAGGGCCGAATGAGCAGTTCTTC
TRBJ2-5 TRBD2 TRBV4-3 . CASSQDPSGRPDETQYF TGCGCCAGCAGCCAAGATCCTAGCGGGAGGCCCGATGAGACCCAGTACTTC
TRBJ1-1 . TRBV4-2 few CASSQETVGLNTEAFF TGTGCCAGCAGCCAAGAAACGGTCGGTTTGAACACTGAAGCTTTCTTT
TRBJ2-7 . TRBV5-6 . CASSSRWAGAPYEQYF TGTGCCAGCAGCAGCCGCTGGGCGGGTGCCCCCTACGAGCAGTACTTC
TRBJ1-1 TRBD1 TRBV6-6 . CASSSRRQGENTEAFF TGTGCCAGCAGTTCCAGAAGACAGGGGGAGAACACTGAAGCTTTCTTT
TRBJ2-4 TRBD2 TRBV11-3 few CASSTLAEVAKNIQYF TGTGCCAGCAGCACCCTAGCGGAAGTAGCCAAAAACATTCAGTACTTC
TRBJ1-5 TRBD1 TRBV29-1 few CSVWTGGSNQPQHF TGCAGCGTTTGGACAGGGGGCAGCAATCAGCCCCAGCATTTT
TRBJ2-3 TRBD2 TRBV29-1 few CSVALAGNTDTQYF TGCAGCGTTGCACTAGCGGGGAACACAGATACGCAGTATTTT
TRBJ2-5 . TRBV20-1 few CSARTETQYF TGCAGTGCTAGGACTGAGACCCAGTACTTC
TRBJ1-1 . TRBV25-1 few CASSEFRDGEAFF TGTGCCAGCAGTGAGTTCAGGGATGGTGAAGCTTTCTTT
TRBJ2-2 . TRBV18 few CASSPQRGTNTGELFF TGTGCCAGCTCACCACAAAGGGGAACGAACACCGGGGAGCTGTTTTTT
TRBJ2-7 . TRBV11-2 . CASSLGSSYEQYF TGTGCCAGCAGCTTAGGGAGCTCCTACGAGCAGTACTTC
TRBJ2-7 TRBD1 TRBV15 . CATSRDGDSRSRGEQYF TGTGCCACCAGCAGGGATGGGGACAGTCGATCTAGGGGGGAGCAGTACTTC
TRBJ2-2 TRBD1 TRBV7-3 . CATSDRVVVGELFF TGTGCCACGTCGGACAGGGTAGTGGTCGGGGAGCTGTTTTTT
TRBJ1-2 . TRBV29-1 . CSVEGPRFNYGYTF TGCAGCGTTGAAGGACCCAGGTTTAACTATGGCTACACCTTC
TRBJ2-2 TRBD2 TRBV5-1 few CASSFQAGEGTGELFF TGCGCCAGCAGCTTTCAGGCGGGAGAAGGTACCGGGGAGCTGTTTTTT
TRBJ1-5 TRBD1 TRBV19 . CASSTTSQGGNQPQHF TGTGCCAGTAGTACTACTTCACAGGGGGGCAATCAGCCCCAGCATTTT
TRBJ2-1 TRBD2 TRBV7-8 . CASSLGGTSGGEFF TGTGCCAGCAGCCTAGGGGGGACTAGCGGAGGGGAGTTCTTC